The 20 T cell receptor beta chains presented below share a single source sample, sequenced in a study of T-cell reconstitution after alpha-beta-depleted transplantation in children. Library preparation (for TCRbeta) was performed with unique molecular identifiers. TCRdb called the PCR reads again in MiXCR, with one record for every CDR3 protein. The table has 580,000 or so distinct CDR3 sequences, roughly 23% seen once. This sample comprised PBMCs, mostly from graft donor cells, obtained 360 days after TCRalphabeta/CD19-depleted stem cell transplant. These receptors were collected from a boy younger than two who had a stem cell transplant for acute myeloid leukemia, so the T cells may come from the graft donor.

In this sample, this clonotype turned up a few times. The V and J genes are TRBV10-3 and TRBJ2-6; D is ambiguous. CDR3 length: 15 amino acids. V lost 6 bases, J lost 0 bases, and 9 bases lay in between. In germline, CDR1 is ENHRY, CDR2 SYGVKD. The CDR3 region is CAIRQPHSGANVLTF. The CDR3 DNA reads TGTGCCATCAGACAGCCGCACTCTGGGGCCAACGTCCTGACTTTC.

This clonotype has ten or more counts. The J gene is TRBJ2-7, the V gene TRBV29-1; tentatively, D is TRBD2 (5 bases). CDR3 length: 13 residues. The germline gives CDR1 SQVTM, CDR2 ANQGSEA. Trimming pared 5 bases from V and 1 base from J, leaving 12 bases between. CDR3 residues: CSVSPDLSYEQYF. In nucleotides, the CDR3 is TGCAGCGTTTCTCCGGACTTGTCCTACGAGCAGTACTTC.

The chain joins TRBV15 to TRBJ2-6, with D perhaps TRBD1 (5 bases). V was pared by 0 bases and J by 2 bases, with 5 bases between. The CDR3 extends over 15 amino acids. Germline loops: CDR1 LNHNV, CDR2 YYDKDF (reference sequence). The CDR3 protein is CATSRDRAGANVLTF. CDR3 coding DNA: TGTGCCACCAGCAGAGACAGGGCTGGGGCCAACGTCCTGACTTTC.

In this sample, this clonotype turned up many times. The chain employs TRBV7-3 and TRBJ2-7, with a weak D call TRBD1 (6 bases). The ends were cut back, 2 bases at V and 4 bases at J, with 15 bases in the middle. The length of the CDR3 is 15 residues. Germline CDR1 and CDR2: SGHTA and FQGTGA. The CDR3 here is CASSLGGHSPYEQYF. The CDR3 DNA is TGTGCCAGCAGCTTAGGGGGACACTCGCCTTACGAGCAGTACTTC.

The table lists this clonotype with many counts. The chain links TRBV20-1 to TRBJ2-4; TRBD1 aligns across 8 bases. CDR1 is DFQATT, CDR2 SNEGSKA, per germline (reference sequence). After removal of 4 bases from V and 8 bases from J, the junction contained 10 bases not matched to a gene. The CDR3 runs to 14 residues. CDR3 protein: CSATRQGPRDIQYF. CDR3 DNA: TGCAGTGCTACCCGACAGGGGCCTAGAGACATTCAGTACTTC.

In this sample, this clonotype turned up many times. The chain carries TRBV20-1 and TRBJ2-3, with a possible D match to TRBD2 (5 bases). V was clipped by 5 bases and J by 3 bases, with 18 bases between them. Looked up from germline, CDR1 is DFQATT and CDR2 is SNEGSKA (reference sequence). The CDR3 runs 15 residues. CDR3 residues: CSAARTGRGTDTQYF. The CDR3 region has the DNA TGCAGTGCTGCCAGGACTGGGAGAGGGACAGATACGCAGTATTTT.

This clonotype has just a few counts. The CDR3 sequence is CSAGAGIENEQFF. The CDR3 nucleotides read TGCAGTGCGGGGGCCGGGATAGAGAATGAGCAGTTCTTC. V gene TRBV20-1 combines with J gene TRBJ2-1; TRBD1 might be the D (6 bases). Trimming took 6 bases from V and 7 from J, leaving 16 bases between them. The germline V gene encodes CDR1 DFQATT and CDR2 SNEGSKA (reference sequence). This CDR3 contains 13 residues.

This clonotype was observed at least ten times. This chain joins TRBV20-1 and TRBJ2-3, with no clear D. Per germline, CDR1 DFQATT and CDR2 SNEGSKA (reference sequence). The CDR3 is made up of 12 amino acids. V was clipped by 3 bases and J by 0 bases, with 4 bases between them. CDR3 DNA sequence: TGCAGTGCTAGGAGGAGCACAGATACGCAGTATTTT. This translates into CSARRSTDTQYF.

Only one count was recorded for this clonotype. The genes are TRBV5-1 and TRBJ2-2; no firm D call. The CDR3 covers 15 residues. V was cut by 0 bases and J by 3 bases, with 9 bases left in between. Germline loops: CDR1 SGHRS, CDR2 YFSETQ. The CDR3 DNA reads as TGCGCCAGCAGCTTGGAGGGCCCGGACACCGGGGAGCTGTTTTTT. Encoded protein: CASSLEGPDTGELFF.

This clonotype appeared a few times. The chain employs TRBV20-1 and TRBJ2-3; tentative D call: TRBD1 (5 bases). Trimming took off 0 bases at V and 3 bases at J, with 13 bases between the two ends. The CDR3 runs to 15 residues. The germline V gene encodes CDR1 DFQATT and CDR2 SNEGSKA (reference sequence). CDR3 coding DNA: TGCAGTGCTAGAGAGATAGGGGATGGAACAGATACGCAGTATTTT. It specifies CSAREIGDGTDTQYF.

The J gene is TRBJ2-6, the V gene TRBV6-2 or TRBV6-3, with 8 bases fitting TRBD1. This CDR3 has 17 residues. Germline CDR1 and CDR2: MNHEY and SVGEGT. The V segment lost 3 bases and the J segment 0 bases; nucleotides outside the gene matches: 4. The CDR3 here is CASSYTGGLSGANVLTF. CDR3 nucleotides: TGTGCCAGCAGTTATACAGGGGGGCTCTCTGGGGCCAACGTCCTGACTTTC.

This clonotype showed up many times. This chain's CDR3 is CASSFVHRGPNTGELFF. The CDR3 nucleotides read TGTGCCAGCAGTTTTGTCCACAGGGGTCCTAACACCGGGGAGCTGTTTTTT. V usage is TRBV12-3 or TRBV12-4 and J usage is TRBJ2-2; 7 nucleotides match TRBD1. The CDR3 has 17 residues. V was clipped by 3 bases and J by 2 bases; unmatched bases: 9.

V is TRBV15 and J is TRBJ2-7; TRBD1 aligns across 8 bases. The trim removed 2 bases at V and 2 bases at J, leaving 5 bases unmatched. Germline V gives CDR1 LNHNV, CDR2 YYDKDF (reference sequence). The CDR3 is 15 residues long. The CDR3 spells CATSRRTGPTYEQYF. The CDR3 coding sequence is TGTGCCACCAGCAGAAGGACAGGGCCCACCTACGAGCAGTACTTC. The entire variable domain, with the rest obtained from reference TRBV15 and TRBJ2-7, is as follows: DAMVIQNPRYQVTQFGKPVTLSCSQTLNHNVMYWYQQKSSQAPKLLFHYYDKDFNNEADTPDNFQSRRPNTSFCFLDIRSPGLGDTAMYLCATSRRTGPTYEQYFGPGTRLTVT.

The CDR3 sequence: CASSQGGAAFF. DNA for the CDR3: TGTGCCAGCAGCCAGGGGGGCGCGGCTTTCTTT. The rearrangement links TRBV6-5 to TRBJ1-1; 7 bases fit TRBD1. Germline V gives CDR1 MNHEY, CDR2 SVGAGI. The CDR3 extends over 11 amino acids. Losses at the gene ends were 6 bases for V and 11 bases for J; bases not matched to a gene: 6.

This clonotype was counted only a few times. This chain links TRBV9 with TRBJ2-5, with 8 bases aligning to TRBD2. Germline lookup yields CDR1 SGDLS and CDR2 YYNGEE. With 2 bases clipped from V and 5 bases from J, the junction kept 8 bases outside the gene matches. CDR3 length: 15 residues. The CDR3 protein is CASSVTGTSGETQYF. The CDR3 DNA is TGTGCCAGCAGCGTCACCGGGACTAGTGGTGAGACCCAGTACTTC.

This clonotype has a handful of counts. The V call is TRBV21-1, the J call TRBJ1-1; the D call in the table, TRBD1, was not verified against the DNA. TRBV21-1 is assigned pseudogene status. This CDR3 is built from 18 residues. The CDR3 loop reads CASNRIRDRGRMNTEAFF. The CDR3 DNA reads TGTGCCAGCAACAGAATTCGGGACAGGGGGCGCATGAACACTGAAGCTTTCTTT.

The V and J genes are TRBV4-1 and TRBJ1-5; possible D gene TRBD1, 5 bases. Trimming removed 0 bases at V and 6 bases at J, with 6 bases between. The CDR3 is 13 residues long. Germline V gene sequence: CDR1 MGHRA, CDR2 YSYEKL. The CDR3 region is CASSQDQGQPQHF. DNA of the CDR3: TGCGCCAGCAGCCAAGATCAGGGTCAGCCCCAGCATTTT.

This chain links TRBV9 with TRBJ2-1, with 9 bases fitting TRBD1. The V segment lost 3 bases and the J segment 4 bases; nucleotides outside the gene matches: 11. CDR3 size: 17 residues. The germline CDR1 and CDR2 sequences are SGDLS and YYNGEE. The CDR3 loop reads CASSAGRTGQGYNEQFF. In DNA form, the CDR3 reads TGTGCCAGCAGCGCCGGACGGACCGGACAGGGGTACAATGAGCAGTTCTTC.

This clonotype was seen many times. The rearrangement uses TRBV29-1 and TRBJ1-2; perhaps TRBD1 as D (6 bases). Germline assignment: CDR1 SQVTM and CDR2 ANQGSEA. The CDR3 is 14 residues long. The germline V and J ends were trimmed by 2 bases and 5 bases, with 15 bases remaining between them. The CDR3 sequence: CSVEPTGPGYGYTF. CDR3 nucleotides: TGCAGCGTTGAACCAACAGGGCCCGGTTATGGCTACACCTTC.

The chain recombines TRBV20-1 with TRBJ2-7; 11 bases match TRBD1. V trimming: 1 base; J trimming: 1 base; junction bases outside the gene matches: 9. The germline V gene has CDR1 DFQATT and CDR2 SNEGSKA (reference sequence). The CDR3 covers 17 residues. The CDR3 spells CSARGTGGYFESYEQYV. DNA of the CDR3: TGCAGTGCTAGAGGGACAGGGGGCTACTTCGAGTCCTACGAGCAGTACGTC.